Following are 3 T cell receptor beta chains from one sample sequenced in a study of T cells in Graves' hyperthyroidism and ophthalmopathy. Regions amplified from RNA transcripts were the TCR beta CDR3 regions. Initially, a first-round RT-PCR of the TCR CDR3 employed the HTBI primer set. TCRdb analysed the multiplex PCR reads with MiXCR anew, one entry per CDR3 protein. The profile covers over 250,000 distinct CDR3 sequences, with roughly 15% appearing a single time and approximately 35% taken by the ten largest. Sequencing was done on a sample of blood. These receptors originate from a middle-aged woman with Graves' ophthalmopathy.

This clonotype appeared a few times. The chain uses TRBV10-3 and TRBJ2-1; the D gene could be TRBD1 or TRBD2 (7 bases each). The CDR3 extends over 16 amino acids. Germline V gene data show CDR1 as ENHRY and CDR2 as SYGVKD. Trimming left V 2 bases short and J 4 bases short, with 15 bases between. CDR3 in amino acids: CAISERGGQLYNEQFF. The CDR3 bases are TGTGCCATCAGTGAGAGGGGGGGACAGCTATACAATGAGCAGTTCTTC.

This clonotype was seen ten or more times. The V and J genes are TRBV12-5 and TRBJ2-7, with 10 bases aligning to TRBD1. Germline CDR1 and CDR2: LGHNT and FRNRAP. The CDR3 contains 17 residues. V gave up 5 bases and J gave up 0 bases; unmatched junction bases: 10. CDR3 coding DNA: TGTGCTAGTGGTGCCTACTGGGGACAGGGGATCTCCTACGAGCAGTACTTC. This encodes CASGAYWGQGISYEQYF.

The chain combines TRBV15 with TRBJ2-2; D may correspond to TRBD1 or TRBD2 (5 bases each). The V end was cut by 1 base, the J end by 6 bases, with 6 bases between. Germline CDR1 and CDR2: LNHNV and YYDKDF (reference sequence). The CDR3 sequence is 13 residues long. The CDR3 DNA reads TGTGCCACCAGCAGAGTGGGGGCCGGGGAGCTGTTTTTT. This encodes CATSRVGAGELFF.